The 27 T cell receptor beta chains below were found in one sample sequenced in a study of shared clonotypes between healthy human individuals. Clones were sequenced by immunoSEQ multiplex PCR, and TCRdb holds only the in-frame ones, with some missing. This sample has 2 million to 2.5 million clones, with around 95% found just once. The sample comprised naive CD4+ T cells sorted from blood. Subset defined: CD45RA+ positively selected. Receptors originate from a young man in good health.

V and J are TRBV10-3 and TRBJ2-7; perhaps TRBD1 as D (6 bases). V was shortened by 7 bases and J by 6 bases, with 16 bases between the two germline ends. The CDR3 runs 13 residues. Germline-derived CDR1 and CDR2 are ENHRY and SYGVKD. The CDR3 is CAITGHKGAEQYF. In nucleotides, the CDR3 is TGTGCCATCACGGGACATAAAGGCGCCGAGCAGTACTTC.

The rearrangement links TRBV2 to TRBJ2-1, with 10 bases that match TRBD2. Germline assignment: CDR1 SNHLY and CDR2 FYNNEI. The length of the CDR3 is 16 residues. Unmatched junction bases numbered 6, after V lost 1 base and J lost 6 bases. The CDR3 reads CASSEESGRAGNEQFF. CDR3 DNA sequence: TGTGCCAGCAGTGAAGAAAGCGGGAGGGCGGGCAATGAGCAGTTCTTC. Full variable domain (remainder filled in from reference TRBV2 and TRBJ2-1): EPEVTQTPSHQVTQMGQEVILRCVPISNHLYFYWYRQILGQKVEFLVSFYNNEISEKSEIFDDQFSVERPDGSNFTLKIRSTKLEDSAMYFCASSEESGRAGNEQFFGPGTRLTVL.

V and J are TRBV4-3 and TRBJ1-1; no firm D call. V lost 1 base, J lost 10 bases, and 13 bases lay in between. CDR3 length equals 13 residues. Germline CDR1 LGHNA, CDR2 YSLEER. CDR3 protein: CASSQGGLSRAFF. CDR3 nucleotide sequence: TGCGCCAGCAGCCAAGGGGGTCTCTCGAGAGCTTTCTTT.

The chain employs TRBV7-3 and TRBJ2-7, with TRBD2 identical over 7 bases. Germline V gene lookup returns CDR1 SGHTA and CDR2 FQGTGA. The V segment lost 6 bases and the J segment 3 bases; nucleotides outside the gene matches: 8. The CDR3 consists of 14 residues. This CDR3 reads CASSQGTGGYEQYF. As DNA, the CDR3 is TGTGCCAGCAGTCAAGGGACGGGAGGCTACGAGCAGTACTTC.

Worth noting for this clone: Other DNA sequences in the sample encode the same CDR3. This chain links TRBV5-1 with TRBJ2-5; D tentatively reads TRBD1 or TRBD2 (5 bases each). CDR1 SGHRS and CDR2 YFSETQ come from the germline V gene. The CDR3 extends over 13 amino acids. The V end was cut by 0 bases, the J end by 4 bases, with 7 bases between. This CDR3 reads CASSLGGIETQYF. CDR3 coding DNA: TGCGCCAGCAGCTTGGGGGGGATAGAGACCCAGTACTTC.

The J gene is TRBJ2-2, the V gene TRBV13; 10 nucleotides line up with TRBD1. Per the germline V gene, CDR1 is PRHDT and CDR2 is FYEKMQ (reference sequence). There are 16 residues in the CDR3. V lost 5 bases and J lost 4; bases outside the gene matches: 7. This chain's CDR3 is CASSTRTGGGTGELFF. The CDR3 DNA reads as TGTGCCAGCAGCACACGGACAGGGGGAGGCACCGGGGAGCTGTTTTTT.

The rearrangement joins TRBV27 to TRBJ2-7; D unclear. V was shortened by 8 bases and J by 3 bases, with 8 bases between the two germline ends. This CDR3 has 11 amino acids. Germline values: CDR1 MNHEY, CDR2 SMNVEV (reference sequence). The CDR3 bases are TGTGCCAGCGTCGGGCGCTACGAGCAGTACTTC. As protein: CASVGRYEQYF.

The V call is TRBV4-3, the J call TRBJ1-1, with 8 bases lining up with TRBD1. The CDR3 sequence is 16 residues long. Germline assignment: CDR1 LGHNA and CDR2 YSLEER. J gave up 8 bases and V 0 bases, and 11 bases lay outside the gene matches. The chain's CDR3 is CASSQEWPGGRLEAFF. CDR3 nucleotide sequence: TGCGCCAGCAGCCAAGAGTGGCCAGGGGGCAGGTTGGAAGCTTTCTTT.

The count of this clone is one. V usage is TRBV5-1 and J usage is TRBJ2-7; D unclear. Germline CDR1 and CDR2: SGHRS and YFSETQ. The CDR3 runs to 14 residues. The ends were cut back, 4 bases at V and 1 base at J, with 12 bases in the middle. The CDR3: CASSQTLGSYEQYF. DNA of the CDR3: TGCGCCAGCAGCCAAACTCTCGGGTCCTACGAGCAGTACTTC.

The table lists this clone with a count of one. The chain combines TRBV30 with TRBJ1-5; D might be TRBD1 (5 bases). From germline, CDR1 is GTSNPN and CDR2 SVGIG (reference sequence). Trimming removed 1 base at V and 6 bases at J, with 10 bases between. This CDR3 contains 13 residues. The CDR3 is CAWSGGDGQPQHF. For the CDR3, the DNA is TGTGCCTGGAGTGGGGGGGACGGTCAGCCCCAGCATTTT.

J is TRBJ2-1 and V is TRBV5-1; no definite D call. V was trimmed by 1 base and J by 10 bases, leaving 9 bases between them. The CDR3 runs 12 residues. CDR1 SGHRS and CDR2 YFSETQ come from the germline V gene. CDR3 nucleotide sequence: TGCGCCAGCAGCTTGCCGGGCCGGGAGCAGTTCTTC. Translation gives CASSLPGREQFF. Variable domain in full (rest from reference TRBV5-1 and TRBJ2-1): KAGVTQTPRYLIKTRGQQVTLSCSPISGHRSVSWYQQTPGQGLQFLFEYFSETQRNKGNFPGRFSGRQFSNSRSEMNVSTLELGDSALYLCASSLPGREQFFGPGTRLTVL.

The CDR3 sequence is CASSPTGQYNSPLHF. The CDR3 coding sequence is TGTGCCAGCAGCCCAACGGGACAGTATAATTCACCCCTCCACTTT. J is TRBJ1-6 and V is TRBV7-3; 7 bases are shared with TRBD1. The CDR3 totals 15 residues. The V segment lost 5 bases and the J segment 4 bases; nucleotides outside the gene matches: 5. From germline, CDR1 is SGHTA and CDR2 FQGTGA.

V usage is TRBV4-1 and J usage is TRBJ2-7, with TRBD2 matching 8 bases. The CDR3 loop spans 16 amino acids. The V gene's germline CDR1 is MGHRA and CDR2 YSYEKL. Losses at the gene ends were 0 bases for V and 1 base for J; bases not matched to a gene: 5. The CDR3 DNA is TGCGCCAGCAGCCAAGATCTTAAGCGGGGGTCCTACGAGCAGTACTTC. Translating it yields CASSQDLKRGSYEQYF.

This clone was seen just once. The same CDR3 is also encoded by other DNA sequences in this sample. This chain links TRBV5-4 with TRBJ2-7, with TRBD2 matching over 8 bases. Germline loops: CDR1 SGHNT, CDR2 YYREEE (reference sequence). The CDR3 has 15 amino acids. The junction had 3 bases not matched to a gene; V was cut back by 1 base and J by 0 bases. This chain's CDR3 is CASSLPSGSSYEQYF. The CDR3 DNA follows: TGTGCCAGCAGCTTGCCCAGCGGGAGCTCCTACGAGCAGTACTTC.

The chain has TRBV20-1 and TRBJ1-2; D unresolved. Between the trimmed V and J ends, which lost 7 bases and 8 bases, there was a span of 5 bases. This CDR3 is 8 amino acids long. Germline V gives CDR1 DFQATT, CDR2 SNEGSKA (reference sequence). CDR3 sequence: CSVPGYTF. CDR3 DNA: TGCAGTGTCCCCGGCTACACCTTC.

The chain employs TRBV28 and TRBJ2-7, with D hard to call. The CDR3 runs to 14 residues. Trimming removed 3 bases from V and 6 bases from J, with 15 bases in between. In germline, CDR1 is MDHEN, CDR2 SYDVKM. The CDR3 spells CASSLPLWEGEQYF. The CDR3, as DNA: TGTGCCAGCAGTTTGCCCCTTTGGGAAGGCGAGCAGTACTTC. The full variable domain, in which reference TRBV28 and TRBJ2-7 provide the parts outside the CDR3, is DVKVTQSSRYLVKRTGEKVFLECVQDMDHENMFWYRQDPGLGLRLIYFSYDVKMKEKGDIPEGYSVSREKKERFSLILESASTNQTSMYLCASSLPLWEGEQYFGPGTRLTVT.

The chain joins TRBV4-1 to TRBJ1-2, with D unclear. CDR1 and CDR2 (germline): MGHRA, YSYEKL. The CDR3 contains 16 residues. Trimming pared 5 bases from V and 1 base from J, leaving 17 bases between. In nucleotides, the CDR3 is TGCGCCAGCAGCTCAAGTCATGGAAACTATAACTATGGCTACACCTTC. This encodes CASSSSHGNYNYGYTF.

V usage is TRBV10-2 and J usage is TRBJ1-2; tentative D call: TRBD1 (5 bases). Germline V gene data show CDR1 as WSHSY and CDR2 as SAAADI. The CDR3 has 12 amino acids. The ends were cut back, 0 bases at V and 8 bases at J, with 7 bases in the middle. The CDR3 reads CASSESREGYTF. In nucleotides, the CDR3 is TGCGCCAGCAGTGAGTCCAGGGAGGGCTACACCTTC.

This sequence joins TRBV4-2 and TRBJ2-1; tentative D call: TRBD1 (6 bases). CDR1 and CDR2 from the germline V gene are LGHNA and YNFKEQ. V lost 8 bases to trimming and J lost 2 bases, with 13 bases between them. The CDR3 sequence is 14 residues long. The CDR3 reads CASGAGVAYNEQFF. As DNA, the CDR3 is TGTGCCAGCGGTGCAGGGGTAGCCTACAATGAGCAGTTCTTC.

As regards this clone: Additional DNA sequences in this sample encode the identical CDR3. The chain links TRBV2 to TRBJ2-4; possibly TRBD2 for D (6 bases). This CDR3 contains 12 residues. Germline V gene lookup returns CDR1 SNHLY and CDR2 FYNNEI. V was pared by 3 bases and J by 6 bases, with 6 bases between. CDR3 loop: CASSEGGNIQYF. The CDR3 coding sequence is TGTGCCAGCAGTGAGGGGGGAAACATTCAGTACTTC.

This clone was found once. This chain links TRBV6-5 with TRBJ1-4, with 9 bases lining up with TRBD1. From germline, CDR1 is MNHEY and CDR2 SVGAGI. This CDR3 is 15 amino acids long. The J segment lost 7 bases and the V segment lost 0 bases, leaving 3 bases of the junction unmatched. In DNA form, the CDR3 reads TGTGCCAGCAGTTACTCGGGACAGGGAATTGAAAAACTGTTTTTT. Translation: CASSYSGQGIEKLFF.

The chain uses TRBV28 and TRBJ2-7; D is uncertain. V lost 7 bases, J lost 3 bases, and 10 bases lay in between. The germline V gene encodes CDR1 MDHEN and CDR2 SYDVKM. CDR3 length: 12 residues. In nucleotides, the CDR3 is TGTGCCAGCATAGGTGATTTCTACGAGCAGTACTTC. Protein product: CASIGDFYEQYF. The full variable domain, in which reference TRBV28 and TRBJ2-7 provide the parts outside the CDR3, is DVKVTQSSRYLVKRTGEKVFLECVQDMDHENMFWYRQDPGLGLRLIYFSYDVKMKEKGDIPEGYSVSREKKERFSLILESASTNQTSMYLCASIGDFYEQYFGPGTRLTVT.

The V call is TRBV18, the J call TRBJ2-2; D call uncertain. This CDR3 comprises 14 residues. The V gene's germline CDR1 is KGHSH and CDR2 LQKENI. V lost 4 bases to trimming and J lost 2 bases, with 8 bases between them. CDR3 amino acids: CASSQALNTGELFF. CDR3 in DNA: TGTGCCAGCTCACAGGCCTTAAACACCGGGGAGCTGTTTTTT.

This sequence joins TRBV19 and TRBJ2-7; 10 bases are a match to TRBD1. The CDR3 contains 15 residues. Germline V gene sequence: CDR1 LNHDA, CDR2 SQIVND (reference sequence). The ends lost 5 bases at V and 4 bases at J; junction bases unmatched: 8. The chain's CDR3 is CASSLRTGGVYEQYF. Here the CDR3 DNA reads TGTGCCAGTAGTCTAAGGACAGGGGGAGTTTACGAGCAGTACTTC.

The genes are TRBV5-6 and TRBJ2-3; TRBD1 matches 9 bases. This CDR3 is built from 14 residues. In germline, CDR1 is SGHDT, CDR2 YYEEEE. After removal of 2 bases from V and 4 bases from J, the junction contained 2 bases not matched to a gene. The chain's CDR3 is CASSFWTGADTQYF. The CDR3 DNA sequence: TGTGCCAGCAGCTTTTGGACAGGGGCAGATACGCAGTATTTT.

The CDR3 nucleotides are TGTGCCAGCACCCTTGTTGACAGGACCCACACTGAAGCTTTCTTT. This sequence encodes CASTLVDRTHTEAFF. This sequence joins TRBV5-6 and TRBJ1-1; D possibly corresponds to TRBD1 (6 bases). The CDR3 totals 15 residues. The V gene lost 6 bases and the J gene lost 3 bases, with 18 bases spanning the gap. The V gene's germline CDR1 is SGHDT and CDR2 YYEEEE.

This sequence joins TRBV28 and TRBJ2-7; TRBD1 aligns across 9 bases. Unmatched junction bases numbered 10, after V lost 7 bases and J lost 6 bases. Germline V CDR1 and CDR2: MDHEN, SYDVKM. The CDR3 runs to 14 residues. CDR3 DNA sequence: TGTGCCAGCATATCGCCTGACAGGGGGGGCGAGCAGTACTTC. This sequence encodes CASISPDRGGEQYF.